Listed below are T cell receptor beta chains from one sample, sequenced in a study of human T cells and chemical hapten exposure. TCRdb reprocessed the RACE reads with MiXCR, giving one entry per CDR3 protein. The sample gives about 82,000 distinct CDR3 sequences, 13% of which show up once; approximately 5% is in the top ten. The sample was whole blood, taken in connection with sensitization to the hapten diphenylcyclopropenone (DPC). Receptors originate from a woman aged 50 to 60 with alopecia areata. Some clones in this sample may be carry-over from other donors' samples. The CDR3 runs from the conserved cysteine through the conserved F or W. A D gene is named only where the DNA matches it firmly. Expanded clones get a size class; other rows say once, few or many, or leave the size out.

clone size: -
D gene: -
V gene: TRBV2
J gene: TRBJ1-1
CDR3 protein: CASMSWTVRSEAFF
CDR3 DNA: TGTGCCAGCATGTCGTGGACAGTTCGTTCTGAAGCTTTCTTT

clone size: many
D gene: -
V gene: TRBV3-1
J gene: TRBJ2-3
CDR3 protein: CASSQGNSRWTDTQYF
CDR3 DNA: TGTGCCAGCAGCCAAGGGAACTCCCGGTGGACAGATACGCAGTATTTT

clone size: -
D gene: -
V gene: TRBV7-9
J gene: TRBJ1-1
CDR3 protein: CASSSGRGEAFF
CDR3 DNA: TGTGCCAGCAGTTCCGGGCGGGGTGAAGCTTTCTTT

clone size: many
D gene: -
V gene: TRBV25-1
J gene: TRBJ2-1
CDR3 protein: CASSESRGRVDEQFF
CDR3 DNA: TGTGCCAGCAGTGAAAGCCGGGGGCGGGTAGATGAGCAGTTCTTC

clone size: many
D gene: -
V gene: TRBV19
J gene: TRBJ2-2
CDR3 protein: CASSRDFAGELFF
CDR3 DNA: TGTGCCAGTAGTAGGGACTTCGCCGGGGAGCTGTTTTTT

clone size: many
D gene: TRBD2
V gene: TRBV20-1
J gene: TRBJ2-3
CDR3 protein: CSARSGRFPVPVGITDTQYF
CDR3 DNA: TGCAGTGCAAGAAGCGGGAGATTCCCCGTCCCAGTGGGAATCACAGATACGCAGTATTTT

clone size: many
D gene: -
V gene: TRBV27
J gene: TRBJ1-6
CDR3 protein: CASSSDTVSPLHF
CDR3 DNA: TGTGCCAGCAGTTCGGACACAGTTTCACCCCTCCACTTT

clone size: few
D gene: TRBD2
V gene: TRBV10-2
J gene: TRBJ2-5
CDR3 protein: CASSELLAGDETQYF
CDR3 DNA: TGCGCCAGCAGTGAGTTACTAGCGGGAGACGAGACCCAGTACTTC

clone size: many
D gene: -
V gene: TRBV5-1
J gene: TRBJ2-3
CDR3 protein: CASSLGLMEDTQYF
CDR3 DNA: TGCGCCAGCAGCTTGGGTCTGATGGAAGATACGCAGTATTTT

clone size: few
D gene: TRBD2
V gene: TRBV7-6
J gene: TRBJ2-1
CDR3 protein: CASSLFEGGSYEQFF
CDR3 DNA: TGTGCCAGCAGCTTATTCGAGGGAGGGAGCTATGAGCAGTTCTTC

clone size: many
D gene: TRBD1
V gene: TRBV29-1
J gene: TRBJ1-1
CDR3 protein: CSVGGTGQGRFTEAFF
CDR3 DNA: TGCAGCGTTGGGGGTACGGGACAGGGTAGATTCACTGAAGCTTTCTTT

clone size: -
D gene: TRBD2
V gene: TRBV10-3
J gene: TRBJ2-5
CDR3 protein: CAISPKGPGLAAGVQETQYF
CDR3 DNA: TGTGCCATCAGCCCAAAGGGGCCGGGACTAGCGGCAGGGGTCCAAGAGACCCAGTACTTC

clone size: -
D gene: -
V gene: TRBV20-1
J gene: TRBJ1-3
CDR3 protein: CSARDHRGNTIYF
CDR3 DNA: TGCAGTGCTAGAGACCATCGTGGAAACACCATATATTTT

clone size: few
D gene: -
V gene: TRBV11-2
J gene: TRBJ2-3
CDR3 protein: CASSSLRGGPTDTQYF
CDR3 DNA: TGTGCCAGCAGCTCCCTAAGAGGGGGTCCCACAGATACGCAGTATTTT

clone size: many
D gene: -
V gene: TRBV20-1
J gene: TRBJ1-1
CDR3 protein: CSASGHTEAFF
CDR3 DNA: TGCAGTGCCTCGGGACACACTGAAGCTTTCTTT

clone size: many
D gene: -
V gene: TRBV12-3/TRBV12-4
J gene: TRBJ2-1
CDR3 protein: CASSYTTGAVYNEQFF
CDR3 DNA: TGTGCCAGCAGTTATACTACCGGGGCTGTCTACAATGAGCAGTTCTTC

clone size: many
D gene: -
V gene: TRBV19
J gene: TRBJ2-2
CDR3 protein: CASSIGSGTANTGELFF
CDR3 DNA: TGTGCCAGTAGTATAGGATCCGGGACCGCGAACACCGGGGAGCTGTTTTTT

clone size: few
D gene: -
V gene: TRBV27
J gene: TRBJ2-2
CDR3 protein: CAIRGGPEDTGELFF
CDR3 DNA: TGTGCCATTAGAGGGGGGCCAGAAGACACCGGGGAGCTGTTTTTT

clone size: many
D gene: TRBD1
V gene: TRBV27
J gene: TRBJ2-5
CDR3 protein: CASSPLDRGETQYF
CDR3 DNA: TGTGCCAGCAGTCCATTGGACAGGGGTGAGACCCAGTACTTC

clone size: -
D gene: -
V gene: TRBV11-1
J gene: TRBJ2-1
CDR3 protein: CASSSTGGTSSNEQFF
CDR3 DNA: TGTGCCAGCAGCTCCACAGGGGGGACTAGCAGCAATGAGCAGTTCTTC

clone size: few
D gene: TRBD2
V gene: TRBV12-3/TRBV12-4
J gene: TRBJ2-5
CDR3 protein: CASTTRGSGETQYF
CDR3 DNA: TGTGCCAGCACTACACGCGGGAGCGGAGAGACCCAGTACTTC

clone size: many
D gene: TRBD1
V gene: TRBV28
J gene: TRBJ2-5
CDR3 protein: CASSSKGQVFETQYF
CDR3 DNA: TGTGCCAGCAGTTCCAAGGGACAGGTCTTCGAGACCCAGTACTTC

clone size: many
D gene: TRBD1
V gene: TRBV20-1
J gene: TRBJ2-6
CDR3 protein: CSATWDRGSGANVLTF
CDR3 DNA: TGCAGTGCCACCTGGGACAGGGGGTCTGGGGCCAACGTCCTGACTTTC

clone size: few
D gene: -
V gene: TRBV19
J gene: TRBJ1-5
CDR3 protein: CARLGQPQHF
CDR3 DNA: TGTGCCAGGTTGGGTCAGCCCCAGCATTTT

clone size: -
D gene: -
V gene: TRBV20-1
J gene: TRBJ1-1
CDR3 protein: CSARFKSYEAFF
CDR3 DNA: TGCAGTGCGCGCTTTAAGAGCTATGAAGCTTTCTTT

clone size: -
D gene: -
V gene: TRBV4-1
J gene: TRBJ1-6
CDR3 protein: CASSQDRGGQTYNSPLHF
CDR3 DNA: TGCGCCAGCAGCCAAGATAGGGGAGGACAAACCTATAATTCACCCCTCCACTTT

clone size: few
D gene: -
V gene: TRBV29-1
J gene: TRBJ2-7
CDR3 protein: CSVSGTYEQYF
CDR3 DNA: TGCAGCGTTAGTGGTACCTACGAGCAGTACTTC

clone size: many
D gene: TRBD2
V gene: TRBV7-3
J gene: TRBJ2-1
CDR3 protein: CASSREGSYLAGKQFF
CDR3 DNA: TGTGCCAGCAGCCGGGAGGGGTCTTACCTAGCGGGAAAGCAGTTCTTC

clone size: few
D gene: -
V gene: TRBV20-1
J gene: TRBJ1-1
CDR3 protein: CSARDLGSTEAFF
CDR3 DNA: TGCAGTGCTAGAGATCTGGGGTCCACTGAAGCTTTCTTT

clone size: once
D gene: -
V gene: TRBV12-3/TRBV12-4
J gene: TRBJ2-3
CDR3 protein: CASSSLGGETDTQYF
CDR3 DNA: TGTGCCAGCAGTTCGCTGGGGGGCGAAACAGATACGCAGTATTTT

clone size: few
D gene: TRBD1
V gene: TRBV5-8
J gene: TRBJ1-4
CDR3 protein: CASSLAQGAGEKLFF
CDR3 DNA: TGTGCCAGCAGCTTGGCCCAGGGGGCTGGAGAAAAACTGTTTTTT

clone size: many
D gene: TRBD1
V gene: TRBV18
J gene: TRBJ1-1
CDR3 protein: CASVDRGVDTEAFF
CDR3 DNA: TGTGCCAGCGTGGACAGGGGGGTGGACACTGAAGCTTTCTTT

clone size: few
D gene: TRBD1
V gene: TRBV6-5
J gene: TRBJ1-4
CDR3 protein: CASKGGTGGEKLFF
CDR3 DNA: TGTGCCAGCAAGGGGGGAACAGGGGGTGAAAAACTGTTTTTT

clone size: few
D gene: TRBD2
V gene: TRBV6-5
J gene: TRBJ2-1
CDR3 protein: CASSYGIAGETTYNEQFF
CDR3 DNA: TGTGCCAGCAGTTACGGGATAGCGGGAGAAACAACCTACAATGAGCAGTTCTTC

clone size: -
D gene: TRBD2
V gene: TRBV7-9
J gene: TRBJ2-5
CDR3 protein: CASSTLAGGETQYF
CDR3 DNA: TGTGCCAGCAGCACGCTAGCGGGAGGTGAGACCCAGTACTTC

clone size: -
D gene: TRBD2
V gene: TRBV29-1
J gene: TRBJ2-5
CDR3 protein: CSVAGTNQETQYF
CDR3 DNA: TGCAGCGTTGCCGGGACTAACCAAGAGACCCAGTACTTC

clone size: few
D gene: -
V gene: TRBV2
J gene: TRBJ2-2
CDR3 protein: CASRRWVSNTGELFF
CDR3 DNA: TGTGCCAGCAGACGGTGGGTTTCGAACACCGGGGAGCTGTTTTTT

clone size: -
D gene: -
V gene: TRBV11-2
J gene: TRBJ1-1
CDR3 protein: CASSLGTTEAFF
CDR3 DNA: TGTGCCAGCAGCTTGGGGACCACTGAAGCTTTCTTT

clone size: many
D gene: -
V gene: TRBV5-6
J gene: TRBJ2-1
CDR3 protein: CASSPAPTRTEQFF
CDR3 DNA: TGTGCCAGCAGCCCGGCGCCGACTAGAACTGAGCAGTTCTTC

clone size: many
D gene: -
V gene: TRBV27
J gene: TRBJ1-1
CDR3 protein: CASSHSPQNTEAFF
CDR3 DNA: TGTGCCAGCAGTCATTCTCCACAAAACACTGAAGCTTTCTTT

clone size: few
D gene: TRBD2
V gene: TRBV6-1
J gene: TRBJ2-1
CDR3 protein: CASRTSGSSYNEQFF
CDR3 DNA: TGTGCCAGCAGGACTAGCGGGAGCTCCTACAATGAGCAGTTCTTC

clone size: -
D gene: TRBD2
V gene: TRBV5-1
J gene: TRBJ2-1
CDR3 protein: CASSPPLAGVANEQFF
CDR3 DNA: TGCGCCAGCAGCCCCCCCTTAGCGGGAGTAGCTAATGAGCAGTTCTTC

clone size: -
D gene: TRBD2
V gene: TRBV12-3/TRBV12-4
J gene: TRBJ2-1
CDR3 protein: CASSFSGHNNEQFF
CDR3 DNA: TGTGCCAGCAGTTTTAGCGGGCACAACAATGAGCAGTTCTTC

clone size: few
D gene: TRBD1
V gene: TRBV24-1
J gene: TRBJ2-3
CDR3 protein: CATEGGSDTQYF
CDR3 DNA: TGTGCCACCGAAGGGGGCTCAGATACGCAGTATTTT

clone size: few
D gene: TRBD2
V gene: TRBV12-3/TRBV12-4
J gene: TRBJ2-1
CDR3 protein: CASSVWSLAGVVDNEQFF
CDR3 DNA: TGTGCCAGCAGTGTATGGAGTCTAGCGGGAGTTGTCGACAATGAGCAGTTCTTC

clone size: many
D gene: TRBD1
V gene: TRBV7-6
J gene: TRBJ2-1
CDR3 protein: CASSSGTGGNEQFF
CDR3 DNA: TGTGCCAGCAGCTCCGGGACAGGGGGGAATGAGCAGTTCTTC

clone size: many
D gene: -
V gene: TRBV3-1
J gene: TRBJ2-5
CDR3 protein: CASSQEGSAGPQYF
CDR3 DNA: TGTGCCAGCAGCCAAGAAGGTAGTGCGGGCCCCCAGTACTTC

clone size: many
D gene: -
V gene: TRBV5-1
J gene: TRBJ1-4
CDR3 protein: CASSLSGQRGEKLFF
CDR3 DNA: TGCGCCAGCAGCTTGAGCGGACAAAGGGGCGAAAAACTGTTTTTT

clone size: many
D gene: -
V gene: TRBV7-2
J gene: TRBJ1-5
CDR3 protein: CASSLRAGNQPQHF
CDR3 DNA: TGTGCCAGCAGCTTAAGAGCTGGCAATCAGCCCCAGCATTTT

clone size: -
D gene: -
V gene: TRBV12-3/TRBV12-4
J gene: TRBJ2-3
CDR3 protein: CASSGGRNTQYF
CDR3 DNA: TGTGCCAGCAGTGGGGGTCGGAATACGCAGTATTTT

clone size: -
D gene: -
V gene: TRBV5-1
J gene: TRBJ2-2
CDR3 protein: CASGHRGASGELFF
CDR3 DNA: TGCGCCAGCGGCCACCGCGGGGCGTCGGGGGAGCTGTTTTTT

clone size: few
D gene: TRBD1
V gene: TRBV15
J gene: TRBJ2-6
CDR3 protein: CATSRAYGGRDRPTGANVLTF
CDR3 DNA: TGTGCCACCAGCAGAGCTTATGGGGGTCGGGACAGGCCCACAGGGGCCAACGTCCTGACTTTC

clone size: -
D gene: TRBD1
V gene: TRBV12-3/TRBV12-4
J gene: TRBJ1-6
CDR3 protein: CASSLTGDSPLHF
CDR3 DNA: TGTGCCAGCAGTTTAACAGGGGATTCACCCCTCCACTTT

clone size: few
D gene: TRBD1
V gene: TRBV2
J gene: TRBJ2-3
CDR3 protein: CASNRGPDTQYF
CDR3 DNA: TGTGCCAGCAACAGGGGCCCAGATACGCAGTATTTT

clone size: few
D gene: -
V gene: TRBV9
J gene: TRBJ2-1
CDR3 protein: CASSRAHNEQFF
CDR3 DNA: TGTGCCAGCAGCCGGGCCCACAATGAGCAGTTCTTC